A selection of T cell receptor beta chains follows, all from one sample in a study of blood T cell repertoires in COVID-19. Sequencing used immunoSEQ multiplex PCR; TCRdb keeps in-frame clones, though not all of them. The repertoire holds over 200,000 clones, with more than 70% as singletons. Material: peripheral blood. These receptors all come from a woman aged 55-69 years with acute or convalescent COVID-19. CDR3s include the opening cysteine and the closing phenylalanine or tryptophan. D genes are given only for firm matches.

v_gene	len	d_gene	j_gene	CDR3aa	CDR3nt
TRBV5-6	14	-	TRBJ1-5	CASSAGLSNQPQHF	TGTGCCAGCAGCGCCGGACTGAGCAATCAGCCCCAGCATTTT
TRBV2	14	TRBD2	TRBJ2-2	CASSKSGRTGELFF	TGTGCCAGCAGTAAAAGCGGGAGAACCGGGGAGCTGTTTTTT
TRBV5-8	17	TRBD1	TRBJ2-1	CASSLEGGTGANNEQFF	TGTGCCAGCAGCTTAGAAGGGGGGACAGGGGCCAACAATGAGCAGTTCTTC
TRBV7-8	16	TRBD1	TRBJ1-2	CASSLGIGQDSYGYTF	TGTGCCAGCAGCTTGGGGATAGGACAGGACAGCTATGGCTACACCTTC
TRBV7-3	13	-	TRBJ2-3	CASSSSGSGSQYF	TGTGCCAGCAGCTCTTCTGGCAGCGGATCACAGTATTTT
TRBV5-1	15	-	TRBJ2-7	CASSPAGRLSYEQYF	TGCGCCAGCAGCCCGGCGGGACGGCTCTCCTACGAGCAGTACTTC
TRBV7-9	17	-	TRBJ2-1	CASSPKDSTDNWNEQFF	TGTGCCAGCAGCCCCAAGGACAGTACCGATAACTGGAATGAGCAGTTCTTC
TRBV4-2	13	-	TRBJ1-2	CASSQEFPYGYTF	TGTGCCAGCAGCCAAGAATTCCCGTATGGCTACACCTTC
TRBV11-2	15	-	TRBJ1-4	CASSLRSRAGEKLFF	TGTGCCAGCAGCTTACGTTCGCGGGCCGGGGAAAAACTGTTTTTT
TRBV10-2	14	TRBD2	TRBJ2-7	CASSEPNGAGALGF	TGCGCCAGCAGTGAGCCTAACGGGGCGGGAGCCCTGGGGTTC
TRBV2	15	TRBD2	TRBJ2-3	CASTGTSAFTDTQYF	TGTGCCAGCACCGGGACTAGCGCATTCACAGATACGCAGTATTTT
TRBV28	14	-	TRBJ1-6	CASASPGAGSPLHF	TGTGCCAGCGCGTCCCCAGGGGCTGGTTCACCCCTCCACTTT